The T cell receptor beta chain under discussion was sequenced for a study of blood T cell repertoires in COVID-19. Study at large: Some COVID-19 samples were acute and others convalescent; all came from the United States, Italy and Spain. Nucleic acid was either cDNA or gDNA, and it came from T cells, B-cell-depleted T cells, or PBMCs.

V was cut by 4 bases and J by 1 base, with 4 bases left in between. The CDR3 extends over 12 amino acids. Authors' processing steps: Cell counts per sample came from amplifying reference gene primers. Data came from immunoSEQ multiplex PCR; TCRdb stores just in-frame clones and leaves some out. That table is the source of V, J and clone size, and D and trimming were worked out from the DNA. This sample carries tens of thousands of clones, around three quarters of them seen once, and the ten largest clones take less than 20%. This clone was recorded a few times. Specimen: peripheral blood. The clonotype was recovered from a woman of 80 years or more with active or convalescent COVID-19. The chain links TRBV12-3 or TRBV12-4 to TRBJ1-1, with no clear D. As DNA, the CDR3 is TGTGCCAGCAGTTCAGGGAACACTGAAGCTTTCTTT. As protein: CASSSGNTEAFF.